The present T cell receptor (beta chain) was sequenced within a study of STAT5B mutations in CD4+ large granular lymphocyte leukemia. Findings and caveats of the study: TRBV06-family usage was enriched in top patient clones (8/27) versus controls (2/35). Patient CD4-sorted repertoires looked more clonal than healthy CD4+ repertoires, even without putative leukemic clones.

Generated by immunoSEQ multiplex PCR, the TCRdb table keeps only in-frame clones and is missing some. This sample has about 38,000 clones, with approximately 85% found just once. As concerns this clone: The target antigen is unknown.

The CDR3 is made up of 14 amino acids. Germline CDR1 reads SGDLS; CDR2 reads YYNGEE. V lost 2 bases, J lost 6 bases, and 4 bases stayed unmatched. Controls came from buffy coats of healthy blood donors. The clonotype comes from a human donor in good health. The chain couples TRBV9 to TRBJ2-2; 7 bases map to TRBD2. The sequencing input was CD4+ T cells from blood buffy coats. CDR3 in DNA: TGTGCCAGCAGCGTTGGGGGGGAGGCCGGGGAGCTGTTTTTT. This encodes CASSVGGEAGELFF. Looking up the rest from reference TRBV9 and TRBJ2-2 gives the full variable domain: DSGVTQTPKHLITATGQRVTLRCSPRSGDLSVYWYQQSLDQGLQFLIQYYNGEERAKGNILERFSAQQFPDLHSELNLSSLELGDSALYFCASSVGGEAGELFFGEGSRLTVL.